The TCR beta chain described here comes from a study of T cells in localized non-small cell lung cancer. The CDR3 totals 11 residues. The ends were cut back, 10 bases at V and 4 bases at J, with 10 bases in the middle. From germline, CDR1 is SEHNR and CDR2 FQNEAQ (reference sequence). Repertoires were generated with immunoSEQ multiplex PCR, while TCRdb's copy carries only in-frame clones and drops some. The sample includes 24,000 or so clones, approximately 86% of them seen just once. This clone was picked up a small number of times. V gene TRBV7-9 combines with J gene TRBJ1-1, with D perhaps matching TRBD1 (5 bases). The clonotype originates from a female donor over 55 with stage I lung adenocarcinoma. Sequencing used peripheral blood, obtained before any cancer treatment. DNA of the CDR3: TGTGCCATCAGGGCGGGCACTGAAGCTTTCTTT. As protein: CAIRAGTEAFF.